The 22 T cell receptor beta chains below all came from one sample that was sequenced in a study of blood T cell repertoires in COVID-19. Generated by immunoSEQ multiplex PCR, the TCRdb table keeps only in-frame clones and is missing some. The data hold a few hundred thousand clones, with 84% observed a single time. The sample comprised peripheral blood. These receptors all stem from a middle-aged woman who had recovered from COVID-19.

This chain links TRBV5-1 with TRBJ1-5, with D perhaps TRBD1 (6 bases). The V end lost 0 bases, the J end lost 0 bases, and 7 bases lay between the germline ends. CDR1 and CDR2 (germline): SGHRS, YFSETQ. The CDR3 is made up of 15 amino acids. The CDR3 is CASSLGTVSNQPQHF. In DNA form, the CDR3 reads TGCGCCAGCAGCTTGGGGACAGTTAGCAATCAGCCCCAGCATTTT.

The CDR3 protein is CASNSRRETLYGYTF. CDR3 sequence (DNA): TGTGCCAGCAATAGCCGACGGGAGACCCTGTATGGCTACACCTTC. The chain uses TRBV2 and TRBJ1-2; unclear D gene. CDR1 and CDR2 from the germline V gene are SNHLY and FYNNEI. The ends were cut back, 7 bases at V and 5 bases at J, with 20 bases in the middle. The CDR3 spans 15 residues.

For the CDR3, the DNA is TGCGCCAGCAGCCCGGGTACGGGGACTGAAGCTTTCTTT. It translates to CASSPGTGTEAFF. The rearrangement joins TRBV5-1 to TRBJ1-1; D is unresolved. Trimming left V 4 bases short and J 5 bases short, with 12 bases between. Germline V gives CDR1 SGHRS, CDR2 YFSETQ. The CDR3 is 13 residues long. Looking up the rest from reference TRBV5-1 and TRBJ1-1 gives the full variable domain: KAGVTQTPRYLIKTRGQQVTLSCSPISGHRSVSWYQQTPGQGLQFLFEYFSETQRNKGNFPGRFSGRQFSNSRSEMNVSTLELGDSALYLCASSPGTGTEAFFGQGTRLTVV.

The rearrangement joins TRBV10-2 to TRBJ2-1; 7 bases match TRBD1. This CDR3 is built from 16 residues. With 0 bases clipped from V and 0 bases from J, the junction kept 2 bases outside the gene matches. Germline V gives CDR1 WSHSY, CDR2 SAAADI. The CDR3 sequence: CASSESAGGSYNEQFF. CDR3 in DNA: TGCGCCAGCAGTGAGTCTGCAGGGGGCTCCTACAATGAGCAGTTCTTC.

The V and J genes are TRBV13 and TRBJ1-2; 10 positions agree with TRBD1. The CDR3 contains 16 residues. CDR1 and CDR2 (germline): PRHDT, FYEKMQ (reference sequence). V gave up 5 bases and J gave up 4 bases; unmatched junction bases: 10. The CDR3 spells CASSTRDRGLPYGYTF. The CDR3 bases are TGTGCCAGCAGCACCCGGGACAGGGGTCTACCCTATGGCTACACCTTC.

The chain recombines TRBV5-1 with TRBJ2-7; 8 bases are shared with TRBD1. The CDR3 runs to 15 residues. The V and J ends lost 4 bases and 5 bases, in that order; junction bases with no gene match: 11. The germline CDR1 and CDR2 sequences are SGHRS and YFSETQ. The CDR3 sequence is CASSPDPTGVNEQYF. The CDR3, as DNA: TGCGCCAGCAGCCCCGATCCGACAGGGGTTAACGAGCAGTACTTC.

This chain connects TRBV2 to TRBJ1-5; 10 nucleotides align to TRBD1. V shed 6 bases, J shed 3 bases, and the junction held 8 bases outside the gene matches. The CDR3 has 16 amino acids. Germline values: CDR1 SNHLY, CDR2 FYNNEI. The CDR3 DNA reads as TGTGCCAGCAGGCGGACAGGGGGGTTGAACAATCAGCCCCAGCATTTT. Translated, it gives CASRRTGGLNNQPQHF.

The J gene is TRBJ1-2, the V gene TRBV6-1, with no clear D. Germline CDR1 is MNHNS and CDR2 is SASEGT. The CDR3 totals 14 residues. The V gene lost 3 bases and the J gene lost 1 base, with 9 bases spanning the gap. Here the CDR3 reads CASSEGRSNYGYTF. CDR3 bases: TGTGCCAGCAGTGAGGGCAGAAGTAACTATGGCTACACCTTC.

V is TRBV5-3 and J is TRBJ2-3; TRBD2 might be the D (5 bases). TRBV5-3 counts as an open reading frame of uncertain function. This CDR3 region has 17 residues. The V end was cut by 0 bases, the J end by 4 bases, with 18 bases between. CDR3 nucleotides: TGTGCCAGAAGCTTGGTCGGTCGAGGGTATAATCCAGATACGCAGTATTTT. It codes for CARSLVGRGYNPDTQYF.

The chain combines TRBV2 with TRBJ2-7; TRBD1 might be the D (6 bases). Germline V gene lookup returns CDR1 SNHLY and CDR2 FYNNEI. V lost 8 bases to trimming and J lost 5 bases, with 19 bases between them. This CDR3 is built from 14 residues. CDR3 protein: CASGGRQGKNEQYF. In DNA form, the CDR3 reads TGTGCCAGCGGCGGCAGGCAGGGGAAAAACGAGCAGTACTTC.

The chain joins TRBV5-8 to TRBJ2-2; D unclear. The germline gives CDR1 SGHTS, CDR2 YDEGEE. Trimming took off 5 bases at V and 2 bases at J, with 7 bases between the two ends. The CDR3 totals 13 residues. CDR3 sequence: CASSPRNTGELFF. The CDR3 DNA reads as TGTGCCAGCAGTCCGCGAAACACCGGGGAGCTGTTTTTT.

In the case of this clone: Other DNA sequences of this sample code for an identical CDR3. This chain links TRBV3-1 (or the pseudogene TRBV3-2) with TRBJ2-7, with TRBD1 matching over 7 bases. This CDR3 is built from 14 residues. From germline, CDR1 is LGHDT and CDR2 YNNKEL (reference sequence). Losses at the gene ends were 4 bases for V and 4 bases for J; bases not matched to a gene: 7. The CDR3 DNA follows: TGTGCCAGCAGCCTGAGACAGGGTGGGTACGAGCAGTACTTC. Encoded protein: CASSLRQGGYEQYF.

The chain links TRBV15 to TRBJ1-2; a weak D match, TRBD1 (6 bases). CDR1 is LNHNV, CDR2 YYDKDF, per germline (reference sequence). This CDR3 region has 13 residues. V gave up 4 bases and J gave up 8 bases, with 14 bases separating them. The CDR3 DNA sequence: TGTGCCACCAGCATCGACAGGTTATACGGCTACACCTTC. Translating it yields CATSIDRLYGYTF.

The CDR3 DNA reads as TGTGCCAGCAGCTTGGAGGACAGGGGAGTTGGAAACACCATATATTTT. It yields the protein CASSLEDRGVGNTIYF. The V gene is TRBV7-9, the J gene TRBJ1-3; 9 bases line up with TRBD1. Germline V gene data show CDR1 as SEHNR and CDR2 as FQNEAQ (reference sequence). V dropped 3 bases and J dropped 3; count of bases not matched to a gene: 6. The CDR3 runs to 16 residues.

The chain joins TRBV7-2 to TRBJ2-1; D is perhaps TRBD2 (6 bases). Trimming took off 5 bases at V and 1 base at J, with 9 bases between the two ends. CDR3 length equals 14 residues. CDR1 and CDR2 (germline): SGHTA, FQGNSA. The CDR3 nucleotides read TGTGCCAGCAGCGGGGGGTTTTCCTACAATGAGCAGTTCTTC. Its protein is CASSGGFSYNEQFF.

This chain connects TRBV9 to TRBJ2-7, with TRBD1 as a possible D gene (6 bases). Germline V gene sequence: CDR1 SGDLS, CDR2 YYNGEE. V lost 0 bases and J lost 0, with 7 bases in between. This CDR3 has 14 amino acids. The CDR3 coding sequence is TGTGCCAGCAGCGTAGGGGACAACTCCTACGAGCAGTACTTC. Its translation: CASSVGDNSYEQYF.

This chain uses TRBV28 with TRBJ1-1; TRBD1 matches at 9 bases. Unmatched junction bases numbered 9, after V lost 4 bases and J lost 6 bases. This CDR3 region has 15 residues. Looked up from germline, CDR1 is MDHEN and CDR2 is SYDVKM. The CDR3 here is CASSWTQGANAEAFF. The CDR3 coding sequence is TGTGCCAGCAGTTGGACACAGGGGGCAAATGCTGAAGCTTTCTTT.

The chain employs TRBV5-1 and TRBJ2-1, with 9 nucleotides matching TRBD2. Trimming took 0 bases from V and 9 from J; bases not matched to a gene: 10. The V gene's germline CDR1 is SGHRS and CDR2 YFSETQ. The CDR3 sequence is 16 residues long. CDR3 in DNA: TGCGCCAGCAGCTTGGAAGCGGGGGGCCATGTAGGTGAGCAGTTCTTC. Translated, it gives CASSLEAGGHVGEQFF. Drawing the rest from reference TRBV5-1 and TRBJ2-1, the complete variable domain is KAGVTQTPRYLIKTRGQQVTLSCSPISGHRSVSWYQQTPGQGLQFLFEYFSETQRNKGNFPGRFSGRQFSNSRSEMNVSTLELGDSALYLCASSLEAGGHVGEQFFGPGTRLTVL.

The CDR3 nucleotides read TGTGCCAGCAGTATACCAGACAGATATCAGCCCCAGCATTTT. This gives the protein CASSIPDRYQPQHF. The chain links TRBV28 to TRBJ1-5; D perhaps matches TRBD1 (5 bases). V was trimmed by 5 bases and J by 5 bases, leaving 13 bases between them. The germline CDR1 and CDR2 sequences are MDHEN and SYDVKM. The CDR3 loop spans 14 amino acids.

This chain uses TRBV27 with TRBJ2-3, with 8 bases lining up with TRBD1. CDR1 and CDR2 (germline): MNHEY, SMNVEV (reference sequence). The V gene end was trimmed by 5 bases and the J gene end by 4 bases; junction bases not matched to a gene: 2. The CDR3 sequence is 13 residues long. The CDR3 is CASSRDRSDTQYF. For the CDR3, the DNA is TGTGCCAGCAGTCGGGACAGGTCAGATACGCAGTATTTT.

This sequence joins TRBV9 and TRBJ1-2; no firm D call. In germline, CDR1 is SGDLS, CDR2 YYNGEE. This CDR3 has 14 amino acids. V gave up 0 bases and J gave up 7 bases, with 13 bases separating them. CDR3 protein: CASSVADGRPGYTF. The CDR3 region has the DNA TGTGCCAGCAGCGTAGCTGACGGGAGGCCTGGCTACACCTTC. Supplemented by reference TRBV9 and TRBJ1-2, the full variable domain reads DSGVTQTPKHLITATGQRVTLRCSPRSGDLSVYWYQQSLDQGLQFLIQYYNGEERAKGNILERFSAQQFPDLHSELNLSSLELGDSALYFCASSVADGRPGYTFGSGTRLTVV.

The chain carries TRBV7-2 and TRBJ2-7; tentatively, D is TRBD2 (6 bases). This CDR3 comprises 13 residues. Germline V gene lookup returns CDR1 SGHTA and CDR2 FQGNSA. V was trimmed by 5 bases and J by 7 bases, leaving 15 bases between them. CDR3 region: CASSQPTEGEQYF. The CDR3, as DNA: TGTGCCAGCAGCCAGCCCACGGAGGGGGAGCAGTACTTC. The entire variable domain, with the rest obtained from reference TRBV7-2 and TRBJ2-7, is as follows: GAGVSQSPSNKVTEKGKDVELRCDPISGHTALYWYRQSLGQGLEFLIYFQGNSAPDKSGLPSDRFSAERTGGSVSTLTIQRTQQEDSAVYLCASSQPTEGEQYFGPGTRLTVT.